The source of this T cell receptor (beta chain) is a study of blood T cell repertoires in COVID-19. Study at large: Material from acute and convalescent COVID-19 was sourced from the United States, Italy and Spain. T cells, B-cell-depleted T cells, or PBMCs supplied cDNA or gDNA.

After removal of 5 bases from V and 7 bases from J, the junction contained 6 bases not matched to a gene. The CDR3 has 14 residues. CDR1 and CDR2 (germline): SGHTA, FQGNSA. The authors' processing: Estimation of nucleated cell counts was performed using reference gene primer amplification. Using immunoSEQ multiplex PCR, the repertoire was profiled, and TCRdb retains in-frame clones only, with some absent. The V and J calls and clone size are taken from that table; D and trimming were inferred from the DNA. Of 150,000 or so clones detected, 82% appear once; the ten largest clones hold 15%. This chain links TRBV7-2 with TRBJ1-4; 8 bases fit TRBD1. The sequencing input was peripheral blood. The receptor was isolated from a human donor with acute or convalescent COVID-19. The donor label of this sample is uncertain. The CDR3 protein is CASSPRQGFEKLFF. DNA of the CDR3: TGTGCCAGCAGCCCCCGACAGGGGTTTGAAAAACTGTTTTTT.